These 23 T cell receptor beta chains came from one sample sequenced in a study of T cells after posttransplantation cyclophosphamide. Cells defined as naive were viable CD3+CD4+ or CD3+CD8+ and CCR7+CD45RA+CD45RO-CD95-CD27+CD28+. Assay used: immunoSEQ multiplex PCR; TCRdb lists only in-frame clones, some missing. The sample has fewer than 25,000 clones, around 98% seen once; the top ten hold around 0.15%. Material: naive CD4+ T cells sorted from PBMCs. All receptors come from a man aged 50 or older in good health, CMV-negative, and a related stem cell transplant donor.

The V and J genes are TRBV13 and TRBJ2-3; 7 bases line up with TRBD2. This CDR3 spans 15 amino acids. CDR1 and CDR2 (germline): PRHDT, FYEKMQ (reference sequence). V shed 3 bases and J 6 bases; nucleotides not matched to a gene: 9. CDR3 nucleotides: TGTGCCAGCAGCTTTTCTAGCGGTCTTAAGGATACGCAGTATTTT. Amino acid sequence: CASSFSSGLKDTQYF.

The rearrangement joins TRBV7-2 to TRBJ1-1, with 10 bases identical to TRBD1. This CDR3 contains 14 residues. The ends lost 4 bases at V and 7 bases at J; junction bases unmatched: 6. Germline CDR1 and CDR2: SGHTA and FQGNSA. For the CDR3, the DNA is TGTGCCAGCAGCTCACGGACAGGGGGGATTGAAGCTTTCTTT. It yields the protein CASSSRTGGIEAFF.

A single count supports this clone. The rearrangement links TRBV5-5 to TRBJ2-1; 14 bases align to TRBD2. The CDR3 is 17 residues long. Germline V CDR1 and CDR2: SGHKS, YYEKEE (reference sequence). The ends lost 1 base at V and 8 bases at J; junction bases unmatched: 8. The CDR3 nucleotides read TGTGCCAGCAGCTTGACCGGGACTAGCGGGAGTCAGTATGAGCAGTTCTTC. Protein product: CASSLTGTSGSQYEQFF.

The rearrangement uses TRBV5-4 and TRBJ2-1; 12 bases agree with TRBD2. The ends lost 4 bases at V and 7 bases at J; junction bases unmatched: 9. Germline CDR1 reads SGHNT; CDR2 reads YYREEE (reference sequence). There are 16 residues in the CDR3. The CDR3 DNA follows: TGTGCCAGCAGCACGCGACTAGCGGGAGCGGGTAATGAGCAGTTCTTC. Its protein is CASSTRLAGAGNEQFF.

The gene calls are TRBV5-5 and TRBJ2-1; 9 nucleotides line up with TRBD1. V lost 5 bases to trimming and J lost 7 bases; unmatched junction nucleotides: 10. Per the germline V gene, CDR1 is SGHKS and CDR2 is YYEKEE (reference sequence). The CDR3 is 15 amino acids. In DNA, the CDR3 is TGTGCCAGCAGTACCGGGACAGGGTCGGGGAATGAGCAGTTCTTC. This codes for CASSTGTGSGNEQFF.

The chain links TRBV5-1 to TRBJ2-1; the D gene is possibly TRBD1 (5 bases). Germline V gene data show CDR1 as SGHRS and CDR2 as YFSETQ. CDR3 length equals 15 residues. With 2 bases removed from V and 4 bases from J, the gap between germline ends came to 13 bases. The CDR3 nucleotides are TGCGCCAGCAGCTTCAGGGAAAGTGGTTACAATGAGCAGTTCTTC. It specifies CASSFRESGYNEQFF. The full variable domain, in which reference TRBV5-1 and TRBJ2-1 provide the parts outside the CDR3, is KAGVTQTPRYLIKTRGQQVTLSCSPISGHRSVSWYQQTPGQGLQFLFEYFSETQRNKGNFPGRFSGRQFSNSRSEMNVSTLELGDSALYLCASSFRESGYNEQFFGPGTRLTVL.

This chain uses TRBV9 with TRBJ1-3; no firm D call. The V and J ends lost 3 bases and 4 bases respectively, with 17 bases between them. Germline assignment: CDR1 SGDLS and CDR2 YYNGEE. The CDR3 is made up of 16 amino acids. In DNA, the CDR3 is TGTGCCAGCAGCGGCGATCCATGGGCGCGAGGAAACACCATATATTTT. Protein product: CASSGDPWARGNTIYF.

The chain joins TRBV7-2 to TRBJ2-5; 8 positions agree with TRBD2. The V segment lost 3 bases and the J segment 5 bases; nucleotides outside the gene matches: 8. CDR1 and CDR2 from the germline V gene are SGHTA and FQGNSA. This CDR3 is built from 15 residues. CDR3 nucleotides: TGTGCCAGCAGCTTTCCGGGCGGGGGGTCGGAGACCCAGTACTTC. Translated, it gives CASSFPGGGSETQYF.

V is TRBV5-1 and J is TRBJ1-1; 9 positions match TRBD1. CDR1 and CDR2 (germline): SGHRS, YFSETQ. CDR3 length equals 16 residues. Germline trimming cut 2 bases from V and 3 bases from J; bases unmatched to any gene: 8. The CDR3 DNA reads TGCGCCAGCAGCTTTGAAACAGGGGGCGCAGACACTGAAGCTTTCTTT. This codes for CASSFETGGADTEAFF.

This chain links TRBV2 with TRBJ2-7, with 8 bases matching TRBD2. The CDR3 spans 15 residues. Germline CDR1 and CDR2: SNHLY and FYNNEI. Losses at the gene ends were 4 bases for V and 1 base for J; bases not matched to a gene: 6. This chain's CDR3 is CASSGGRGASYEQYF. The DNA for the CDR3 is TGTGCCAGCAGTGGAGGGCGGGGGGCTTCCTACGAGCAGTACTTC.

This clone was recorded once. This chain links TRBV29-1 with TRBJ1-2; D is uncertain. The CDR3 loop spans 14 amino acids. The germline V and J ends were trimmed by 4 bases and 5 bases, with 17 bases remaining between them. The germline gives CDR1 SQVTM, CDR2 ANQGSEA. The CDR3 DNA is TGCAGCGTTGGGTTGAGAGAAAGTCCATATGGCTACACCTTC. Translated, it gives CSVGLRESPYGYTF.

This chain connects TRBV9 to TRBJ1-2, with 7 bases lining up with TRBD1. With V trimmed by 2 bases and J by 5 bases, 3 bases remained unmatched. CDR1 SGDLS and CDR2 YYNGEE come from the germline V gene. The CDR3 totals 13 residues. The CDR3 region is CASSVGQSYGYTF. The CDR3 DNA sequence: TGTGCCAGCAGCGTGGGACAGTCGTATGGCTACACCTTC. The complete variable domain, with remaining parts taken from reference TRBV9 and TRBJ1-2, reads DSGVTQTPKHLITATGQRVTLRCSPRSGDLSVYWYQQSLDQGLQFLIQYYNGEERAKGNILERFSAQQFPDLHSELNLSSLELGDSALYFCASSVGQSYGYTFGSGTRLTVV.

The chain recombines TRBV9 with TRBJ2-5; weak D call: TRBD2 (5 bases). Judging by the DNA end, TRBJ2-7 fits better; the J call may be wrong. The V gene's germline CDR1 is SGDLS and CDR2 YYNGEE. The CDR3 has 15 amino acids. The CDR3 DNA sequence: TGTGCCAGCAGCTTAGGACTGATTAACTCCTACGAGCAGTACTTC. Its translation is CASSLGLINSYEQYF.

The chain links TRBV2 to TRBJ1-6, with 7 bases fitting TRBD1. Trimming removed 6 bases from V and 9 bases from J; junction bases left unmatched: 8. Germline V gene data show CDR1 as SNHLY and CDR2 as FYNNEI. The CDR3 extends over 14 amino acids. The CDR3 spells CASRGGQLLSPLHF. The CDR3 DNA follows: TGTGCCAGCAGGGGGGGACAGCTTCTTTCACCCCTCCACTTT.

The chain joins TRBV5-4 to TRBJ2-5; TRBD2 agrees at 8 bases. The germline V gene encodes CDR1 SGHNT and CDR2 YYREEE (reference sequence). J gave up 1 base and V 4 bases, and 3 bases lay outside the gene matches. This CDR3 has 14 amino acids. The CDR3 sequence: CASSPGGTQETQYF. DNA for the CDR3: TGTGCCAGCAGCCCGGGGGGGACCCAAGAGACCCAGTACTTC.

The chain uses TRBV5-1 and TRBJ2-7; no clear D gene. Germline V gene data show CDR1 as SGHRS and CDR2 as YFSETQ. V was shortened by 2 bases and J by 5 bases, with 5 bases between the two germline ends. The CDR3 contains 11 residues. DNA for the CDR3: TGCGCCAGCAGCTTACTGGACGAGCAGTACTTC. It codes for CASSLLDEQYF.

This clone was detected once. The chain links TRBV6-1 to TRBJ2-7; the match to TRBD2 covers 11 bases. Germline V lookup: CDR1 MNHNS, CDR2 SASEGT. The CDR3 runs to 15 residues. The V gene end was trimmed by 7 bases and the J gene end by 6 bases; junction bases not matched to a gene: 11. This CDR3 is CASIPRGTSGREQYF. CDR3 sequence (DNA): TGTGCCAGCATCCCCCGGGGGACTAGCGGTCGCGAGCAGTACTTC.

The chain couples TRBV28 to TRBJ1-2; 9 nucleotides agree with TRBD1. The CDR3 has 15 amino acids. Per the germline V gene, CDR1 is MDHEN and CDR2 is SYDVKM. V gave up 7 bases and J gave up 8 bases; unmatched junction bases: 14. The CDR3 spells CASTDGTGKGVGYTF. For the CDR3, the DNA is TGTGCCAGCACCGACGGGACAGGGAAAGGGGTCGGCTACACCTTC.

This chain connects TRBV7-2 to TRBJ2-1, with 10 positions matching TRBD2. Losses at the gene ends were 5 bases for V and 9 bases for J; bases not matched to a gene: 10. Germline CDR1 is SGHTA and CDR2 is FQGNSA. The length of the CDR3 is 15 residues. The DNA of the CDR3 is TGTGCCAGCAGCCCAAGGGGGCCTAGCGGGAGTGAGCAGTTCTTC. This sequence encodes CASSPRGPSGSEQFF.

The CDR3 region has the DNA TGTGCCAGCAGTACAGGGGGCGGCCAGCCCCAGCATTTT. It specifies CASSTGGGQPQHF. The chain employs TRBV6-5 and TRBJ1-5, with 9 positions matching TRBD1. J was trimmed by 7 bases and V by 5 bases; bases with no gene match: 3. The CDR3 length is 13 residues. CDR1 is MNHEY and CDR2 is SVGAGI in the germline V gene.

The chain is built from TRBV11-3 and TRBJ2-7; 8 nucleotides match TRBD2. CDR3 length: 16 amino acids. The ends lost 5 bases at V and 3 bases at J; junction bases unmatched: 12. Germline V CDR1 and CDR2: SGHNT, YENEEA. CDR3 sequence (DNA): TGTGCCAGCAGCCCTGGTGGACGCGGGGGGCTCTACGAGCAGTACTTC. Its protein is CASSPGGRGGLYEQYF. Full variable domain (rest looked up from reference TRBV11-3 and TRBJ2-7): EAGVVQSPRYKIIEKKQPVAFWCNPISGHNTLYWYLQNLGQGPELLIRYENEEAVDDSQLPKDRFSAERLKGVDSTLKIQPAELGDSAVYLCASSPGGRGGLYEQYFGPGTRLTVT.

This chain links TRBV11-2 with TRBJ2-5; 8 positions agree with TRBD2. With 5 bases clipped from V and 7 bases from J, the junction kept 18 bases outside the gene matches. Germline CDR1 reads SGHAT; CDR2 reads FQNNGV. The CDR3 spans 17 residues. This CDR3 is CASSQITVSGGQVTQYF. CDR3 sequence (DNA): TGTGCCAGCAGCCAAATTACGGTGTCGGGGGGGCAGGTGACCCAGTACTTC. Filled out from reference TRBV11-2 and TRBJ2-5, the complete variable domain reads EAGVAQSPRYKIIEKRQSVAFWCNPISGHATLYWYQQILGQGPKLLIQFQNNGVVDDSQLPKDRFSAERLKGVDSTLKIQPAKLEDSAVYLCASSQITVSGGQVTQYFGPGTRLLVL.

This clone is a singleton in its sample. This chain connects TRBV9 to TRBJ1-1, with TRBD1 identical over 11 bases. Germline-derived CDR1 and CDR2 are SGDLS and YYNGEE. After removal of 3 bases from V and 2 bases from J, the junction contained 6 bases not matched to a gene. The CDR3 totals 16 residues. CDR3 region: CASSGPGTGGNTEAFF. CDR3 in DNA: TGTGCCAGCAGCGGCCCCGGGACAGGGGGAAACACTGAAGCTTTCTTT. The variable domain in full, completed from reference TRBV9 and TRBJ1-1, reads DSGVTQTPKHLITATGQRVTLRCSPRSGDLSVYWYQQSLDQGLQFLIQYYNGEERAKGNILERFSAQQFPDLHSELNLSSLELGDSALYFCASSGPGTGGNTEAFFGQGTRLTVV.